This entry is about one TCR beta chain. This CDR3 spans 15 amino acids. Deletions cut 3 bases from V and 2 bases from J, with 12 bases between. Random-hexamer reverse transcription was applied to roughly 0.5 to 1 ug RNA. Amplification of TCR beta CDR3 used immunoSEQ multiplex PCR across 54 Vbeta and 13 Jbeta. MiXCR was run by TCRdb on the immunoSEQ multiplex PCR reads, yielding one entry per CDR3 protein. The top ten clones hold around 0.15% of a sample with around 190,000 distinct CDR3 sequences, 85% to 95% of them seen once. This entry is derived from a study of CD8 T cells in Susac syndrome. The authors sequenced TCR beta from blood CD8+ and CD4+ T cells. The study used treatment-naive patients who had stable or active relapsing-remitting disease as multiple sclerosis controls. TEMRA cells were FACS-enriched, unlike CD8+ and CD4+ T cells, which were negatively isolated.

The origin of this receptor is a human donor with multiple sclerosis. This rearrangement joins TRBV12-3 or TRBV12-4 to TRBJ2-3; D uncertain. The source material was CD8+ T cells from PBMCs. DNA for the CDR3: TGTGCCAGCAGTTTGGTCTACGACGCCACAGATACGCAGTATTTT. This encodes CASSLVYDATDTQYF.